The sequence of this TCR beta chain was determined in a study of PD-L1 blockade in urothelial cancer (dated 2017 in TCRdb). Context from the whole study: Every patient began therapy at some point between 2013 and 2015 and was given atezolizumab 1,200 mg intravenously every 3 weeks. About 85% of the roughly 29 patients were males with bladder-origin urothelial cancer, and about 60% of the roughly 29 reported a prior smoking history. An ECOG performance status of 0 or 1 was recorded for the patients, and 0 to 3 prior chemotherapy regimens had been received by the patients. Blood samples were analyzed at 3 weeks after treatment start (second dose) and at 6 weeks after treatment start. Blood samples gave a median of 141,255 T cells and 82,636 unique TCRs, with a median clonality of approximately 0.08. The study, an exploratory multi-omic analysis, examined somatic, immune and clinical correlates of response to PD-L1 blockade with atezolizumab in urothelial cancer. Pretreatment tumor samples and matched peripheral blood, collected serially before and after atezolizumab treatment, underwent TCR sequencing. Progression-free survival longer than 6 months counted as durable clinical benefit, and TCR features were additionally tested against both progression-free and overall survival. In the same patients, whole exome sequencing and RNA sequencing of pretreatment tumors were performed in addition to TCR sequencing. Durable clinical benefit was achieved by nine patients and was not achieved by 20 patients. Approximately 29 patients had pretreatment blood TCR-seq, some 24 had at least one posttreatment blood collection, and some 24 had tumor TCR-seq.

To estimate absolute template abundance from read counts, synthetic TCR analog templates were spiked into each PCR. TCRbeta CDR3 regions were amplified from genomic DNA with bias-controlled V and J gene primers using the immunoSEQ assay. Rearranged TCRbeta segments were sequenced at approximately 20X coverage. On the study's bioinformatics: Sequencing errors were corrected by clustering and CDR3s were annotated against IMGT to assign V, D and J genes. Downstream analyses used only productive TCRbeta rearrangements and left out out-of-frame or stop-codon sequences. Clonality was calculated as one minus the Shannon entropy normalized by the log of the number of unique productive sequences. Fisher's exact test with Benjamini-Hochberg correction, at a threshold of adjusted p below 0.01, was used to find clones that differed between time points or between blood and tumor. Entries here come from immuneACCESS through TCRdb and include only in-frame sequences with V and J called. Some clones fail to appear in such tables; in the studies checked, an unresolved V gene covers under half of the shortfall, and the cause of the remainder is unknown. The V and J calls and the clone size are those of that table, but D and trimming were determined from the DNA. In all, the sample holds about 50,000 clones, and about 83% of those were seen once. In total, the top ten clones hold about 15% of the sample.

The time point tag for this specimen amounts to: pretreatment peripheral blood. The cohort included about 30 patients with locally advanced or metastatic urothelial carcinoma who were treated at Memorial Sloan Kettering on a trial protocol. Peripheral blood mononuclear cells were collected pretreatment and during treatment, with between 1 and 8 total time points obtained per patient. The Qiagen DNeasy Blood extraction kit was used to purify genomic DNA from total PBMCs and tumor samples. PBMCs were collected pretreatment and during treatment, and were isolated and stored as previously described. Comments on this clone: What this receptor recognizes is not known. No much larger clonotype is one base removed from it; base qualities were not supplied.

The paper as a whole reports these results and caveats: A pretreatment peripheral blood TCR clonality below the median was linked to improved progression-free and overall survival. Because the sample size was small (n ≈ 29) and many of the analyses were exploratory, the results are meant to be hypothesis-generating. Greater expansion of tumor-associated TCR clones in peripheral blood 3 weeks after the start of treatment was observed in patients with durable benefit (n of about 24, p = 0.022).

The CDR3 sequence holds 15 residues, the cysteine and phenylalanine included. This entry keeps only the CDR3 DNA: 45 bases, framed from base 1. The germline V and J ends show losses of 2 bases and 8 bases respectively, and no gene match explains 11 bases of the junction. CDR1 and CDR2, per the germline V gene, are SGHRS and YFSETQ. The chain joins TRBV5-1 to TRBJ1-2; 8 central bases correspond to TRBD1. This clonotype was obtained from a woman aged 55-70 years with urothelial cancer. This specimen was PBMCs, taken around atezolizumab (anti-PD-L1) treatment. The nucleotide sequence reads as follows: TGCGCCAGCAGCTTCGACTCGACAGGGGCCGGGGGCTACACCTTC. Its translation reads: CASSFDSTGAGGYTF.